This TCR beta chain derives from a study of metastatic and nonmetastatic thyroid tumors. This clone was seen a few times. Compared with germline, one end of the junction differs, possibly owing to a read error. This CDR3 region has 13 residues. Germline lookup yields CDR1 LNHNV and CDR2 YYDKDF (reference sequence). Every patient was untreated before thyroid surgery. MiXCR was used by TCRdb to re-call the PCR reads. Here the sample spans 100,000 or so clones, around 14% being singletons. This chain links TRBV15 with TRBJ1-3; D gene unclear. This sequence originates from a female donor with papillary thyroid cancer or a benign thyroid nodule (not recorded which). Some clones in this sample may be carry-over from other donors' samples. Sequencing was carried out using blood. CDR3 sequence (DNA): TGTTCCACCAGCATAGTATTCTGGGACACCATATATTTT. It specifies CSTSIVFWDTIYF. Full variable domain (outside the CDR3, taken from reference TRBV15 and TRBJ1-3): DAMVIQNPRYQVTQFGKPVTLSCSQTLNHNVMYWYQQKSSQAPKLLFHYYDKDFNNEADTPDNFQSRRPNTSFCFLDIRSPGLGDTAMYLCSTSIVFWDTIYFGEGSWLTVV.